This T cell receptor beta chain came from a study of response to subunit inactivated influenza vaccine. Whole-study results and caveats: Authors suggested each seasonal flu vaccination may recruit only limited numbers of new T cells.

Comment on this clonotype: Its cognate antigen is unknown.

TCRdb fed the RT-PCR reads into MiXCR, producing one record per CDR3 protein. Of approximately 490,000 distinct CDR3 sequences in the sample, around 7.7% were seen once. This CDR3 has 15 amino acids. Trimming left V 5 bases short and J 1 base short, with 14 bases between. The germline V gene encodes CDR1 SGHTA and CDR2 FQGNSA. The material was PBMCs from blood, obtained roughly 24 months after vaccination. The clonotype comes from a man aged 50 to 69 who received an inactivated influenza vaccine. The chain carries TRBV7-2 and TRBJ1-1; TRBD1 might be the D (6 bases). The CDR3 here is CASSPRDTRNTEAFF. The CDR3 region has the DNA TGTGCCAGCAGCCCGAGGGACACGCGGAACACTGAAGCTTTCTTT.